Below, 2 T cell receptor beta chains from the same sample are listed, as sequenced in a study of CD8 T cells in ankylosing spondylitis. Which antigens these TCRs recognize remains unknown. Study-level points and caveats: Seven or eight highly homologous variants formed a TCR beta motif that appeared characteristic of ankylosing spondylitis blood.

Each CDR3 protein gets one entry after TCRdb re-called the 5' RACE reads with MiXCR. The sample has 100,000 or so distinct CDR3 sequences; around 8.3% are singletons. Source material: blood, either unsorted or a sorted T cell fraction (not recorded which). The receptor set was obtained from a male donor with ankylosing spondylitis.

This clonotype has a count of ten or more. V and J are TRBV20-1 and TRBJ2-7, with D hard to call. V was pared by 0 bases and J by 0 bases, with 12 bases between. The CDR3 length is 15 residues. The germline CDR1 and CDR2 sequences are DFQATT and SNEGSKA (reference sequence). The CDR3 region has the DNA TGCAGTGCTAGAGATCTGGGCAGACCCTCCTACGAGCAGTACGTC. Translating gives CSARDLGRPSYEQYV.

This clonotype was counted ten times or more. In nucleotides, the CDR3 is TGTGCCAGCAGTTTAGGGTCAACTCCATCCTACGAGCAGTACTTC. Translation gives CASSLGSTPSYEQYF. V gene TRBV12-3 or TRBV12-4 combines with J gene TRBJ2-7; D ambiguous. The V end lost 1 base, the J end lost 1 base, and 11 bases lay between the germline ends. This CDR3 contains 15 residues.